This T cell receptor beta chain was retrieved from a study of OX40 agonist ivuxolimab in advanced cancers. Across the whole study: Clinicians treated patients with ivuxolimab, an agonistic anti-OX40 (CD134) antibody. Participants, about 83% male, averaged roughly 60 years of age, ranging from roughly 20 to 79. A history of anti-PD-1, anti-PD-L1 or anti-CTLA-4 therapy was acceptable, and more than 30% had some.

This clone showed up just a few times. No antigen is known for it. Whole-study results and caveats: CD8+ T cells showed, on average, more clonal expansion than CD4+ cells.

Profiling relied on immunoSEQ multiplex PCR, and the TCRdb table lists in-frame clones only, not all of them. The repertoire holds about 59,000 clones, with about 85% as singletons. This TCR was recovered from an adult with an advanced solid tumor such as melanoma, head and neck, liver or kidney cancer. This specimen was CD4+ or CD8+ T cells sorted from blood, taken in a trial of the OX40 agonist ivuxolimab.

CDR3 sequence reads: CATGFNQPQHF. CDR3 DNA: TGTGCCACAGGATTCAATCAGCCCCAGCATTTT. The chain is built from TRBV6-1 and TRBJ1-5; D not resolved. In germline, CDR1 is MNHNS, CDR2 SASEGT. The CDR3 extends over 11 amino acids. The germline V and J ends were trimmed by 10 bases and 3 bases, with 7 bases remaining between them.